This TCR beta chain emerged from a study of T cell responses to AZD1222 COVID-19 vaccine. A word on this clone: Its antigen is undetermined.

The germline V gene has CDR1 SNHLY and CDR2 FYNNEI. V lost 6 bases and J 10 bases, leaving 25 bases between the germline ends. This CDR3 region has 16 residues. Sequencing used immunoSEQ multiplex PCR; TCRdb keeps in-frame clones, though not all of them. This table has about 140,000 clones, 85% to 95% appearing once. Regarding the study as a whole: In the spike-specific TCR repertoire, nearly half reportedly target unmutated variant regions.

Material: peripheral blood, obtained on day 0 of AZD1222 vaccination. This TCR was recovered from an adult in good health. V is TRBV2 and J is TRBJ2-1, with D tentatively TRBD2 (5 bases). CDR3 DNA: TGTGCCAGCAGGCCCGGACTCCCCGGAATGTTTGGGGAGCAGTTCTTC. This gives the protein CASRPGLPGMFGEQFF.